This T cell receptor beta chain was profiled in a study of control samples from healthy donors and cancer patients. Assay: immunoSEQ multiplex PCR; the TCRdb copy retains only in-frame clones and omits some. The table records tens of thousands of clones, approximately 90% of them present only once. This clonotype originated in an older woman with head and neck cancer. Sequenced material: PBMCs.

In DNA, the CDR3 is TGTGCCAGCAGTGATAAATACGCAGGGGGAGGAGATACGCAGTATTTT. Its protein is CASSDKYAGGGDTQYF. The chain employs TRBV2 and TRBJ2-3; possibly TRBD1 for D (7 bases). Trimming removed 3 bases at V and 5 bases at J, with 18 bases between. This CDR3 is 16 amino acids long. Germline V gene sequence: CDR1 SNHLY, CDR2 FYNNEI.